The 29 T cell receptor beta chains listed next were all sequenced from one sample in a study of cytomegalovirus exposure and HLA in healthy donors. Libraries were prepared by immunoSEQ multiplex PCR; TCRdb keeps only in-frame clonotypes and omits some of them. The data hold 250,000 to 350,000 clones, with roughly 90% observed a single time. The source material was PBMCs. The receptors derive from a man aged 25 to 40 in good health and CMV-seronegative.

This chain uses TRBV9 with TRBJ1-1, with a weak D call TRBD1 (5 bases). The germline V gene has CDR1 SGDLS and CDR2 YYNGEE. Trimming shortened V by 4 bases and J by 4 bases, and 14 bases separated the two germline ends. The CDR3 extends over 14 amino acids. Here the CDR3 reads CASSPTGVVTEAFF. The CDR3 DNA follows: TGTGCCAGCAGCCCCACGGGGGTAGTCACTGAAGCTTTCTTT.

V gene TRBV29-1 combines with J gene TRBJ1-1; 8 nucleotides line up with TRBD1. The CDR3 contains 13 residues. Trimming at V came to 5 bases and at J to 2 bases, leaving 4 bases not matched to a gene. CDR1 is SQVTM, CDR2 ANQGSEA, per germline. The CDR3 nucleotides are TGCAGCGTTACAGGGGGAGGAAACACTGAAGCTTTCTTT. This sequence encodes CSVTGGGNTEAFF.

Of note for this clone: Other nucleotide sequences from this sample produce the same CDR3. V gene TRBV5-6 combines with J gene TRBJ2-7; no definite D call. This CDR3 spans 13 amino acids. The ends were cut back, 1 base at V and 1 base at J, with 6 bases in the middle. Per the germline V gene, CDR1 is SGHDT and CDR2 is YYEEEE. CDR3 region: CASSLTASYEQYF. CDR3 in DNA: TGTGCCAGCAGCTTGACAGCTTCCTACGAGCAGTACTTC.

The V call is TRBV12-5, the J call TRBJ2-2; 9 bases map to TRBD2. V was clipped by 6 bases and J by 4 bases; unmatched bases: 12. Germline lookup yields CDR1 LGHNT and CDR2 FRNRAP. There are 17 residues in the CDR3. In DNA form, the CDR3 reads TGTGCTAGTGGCTGGGTAGGCGGGGGGGCTGCCACCGGGGAGCTGTTTTTT. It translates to CASGWVGGGAATGELFF.

The CDR3 bases are TGTGCCAGCAGCTTCAGACAGGGGAAGGGCCAAGAGACCCAGTACTTC. Translation gives CASSFRQGKGQETQYF. This sequence joins TRBV7-8 and TRBJ2-5; 8 nucleotides agree with TRBD1. The germline V gene encodes CDR1 SGHVS and CDR2 FQNEAQ. This CDR3 region has 16 residues. V dropped 3 bases and J dropped 1; count of bases not matched to a gene: 7. The whole variable domain, remainder taken from reference TRBV7-8 and TRBJ2-5, is GAGVSQSPRYKVAKRGQDVALRCDPISGHVSLFWYQQALGQGPEFLTYFQNEAQLDKSGLPSDRFFAERPEGSVSTLKIQRTQQEDSAVYLCASSFRQGKGQETQYFGPGTRLLVL.

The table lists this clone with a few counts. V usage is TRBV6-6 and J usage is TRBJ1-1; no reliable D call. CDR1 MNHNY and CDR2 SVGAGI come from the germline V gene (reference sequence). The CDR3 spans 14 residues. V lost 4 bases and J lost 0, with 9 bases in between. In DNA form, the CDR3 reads TGTGCCAGCAGTTTCGGGATGATGAACACTGAAGCTTTCTTT. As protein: CASSFGMMNTEAFF.

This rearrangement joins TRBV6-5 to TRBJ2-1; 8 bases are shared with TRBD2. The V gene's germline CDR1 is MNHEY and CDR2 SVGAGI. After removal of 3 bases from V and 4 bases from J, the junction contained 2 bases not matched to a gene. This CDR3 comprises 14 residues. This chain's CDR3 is CASSYSGEYNEQFF. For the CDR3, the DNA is TGTGCCAGCAGTTATAGCGGGGAATACAATGAGCAGTTCTTC.

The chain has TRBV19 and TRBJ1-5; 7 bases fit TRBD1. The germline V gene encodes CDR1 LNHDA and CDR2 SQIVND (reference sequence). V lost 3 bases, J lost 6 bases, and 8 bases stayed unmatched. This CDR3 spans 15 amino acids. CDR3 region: CASSMVPGGSQPQHF. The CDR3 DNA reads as TGTGCCAGTAGTATGGTGCCAGGGGGAAGTCAGCCCCAGCATTTT.

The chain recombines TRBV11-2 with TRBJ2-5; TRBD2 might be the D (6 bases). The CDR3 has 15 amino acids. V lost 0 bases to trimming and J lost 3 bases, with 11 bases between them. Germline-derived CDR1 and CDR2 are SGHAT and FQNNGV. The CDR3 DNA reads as TGTGCCAGCAGCTTAGAATTCGGGGAGGAAGAGACCCAGTACTTC. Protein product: CASSLEFGEEETQYF. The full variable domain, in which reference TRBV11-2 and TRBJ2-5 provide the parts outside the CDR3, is EAGVAQSPRYKIIEKRQSVAFWCNPISGHATLYWYQQILGQGPKLLIQFQNNGVVDDSQLPKDRFSAERLKGVDSTLKIQPAKLEDSAVYLCASSLEFGEEETQYFGPGTRLLVL.

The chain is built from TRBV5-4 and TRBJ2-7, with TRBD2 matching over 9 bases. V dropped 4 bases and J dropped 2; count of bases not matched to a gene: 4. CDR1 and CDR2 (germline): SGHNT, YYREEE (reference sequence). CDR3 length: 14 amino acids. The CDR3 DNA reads TGTGCCAGCAGCCCGGTAGCGGGGGCCTACGAGCAGTACTTC. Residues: CASSPVAGAYEQYF.

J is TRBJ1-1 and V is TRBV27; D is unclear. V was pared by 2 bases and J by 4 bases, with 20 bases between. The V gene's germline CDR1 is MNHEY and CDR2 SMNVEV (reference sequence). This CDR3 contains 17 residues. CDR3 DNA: TGTGCCAGCAGTTTAACTGGTGGAAGGGCGGGTGGCACTGAAGCTTTCTTT. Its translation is CASSLTGGRAGGTEAFF.

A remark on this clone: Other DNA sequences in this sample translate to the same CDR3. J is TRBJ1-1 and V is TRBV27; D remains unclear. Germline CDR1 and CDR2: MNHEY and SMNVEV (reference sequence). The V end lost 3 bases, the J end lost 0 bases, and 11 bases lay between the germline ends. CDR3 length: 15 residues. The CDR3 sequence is CASSLAGGLNTEAFF. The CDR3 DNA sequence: TGTGCCAGCAGTTTGGCCGGAGGGTTGAACACTGAAGCTTTCTTT.

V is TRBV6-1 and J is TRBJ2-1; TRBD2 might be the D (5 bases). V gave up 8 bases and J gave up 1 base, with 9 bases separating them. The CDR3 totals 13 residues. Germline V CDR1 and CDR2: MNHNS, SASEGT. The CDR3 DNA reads TGTGCCAGCGCTTGGGAGTCCTACAATGAGCAGTTCTTC. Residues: CASAWESYNEQFF.

CDR3 bases: TGTGCCAGCAGCTTAGGGTATGGTGGGCAAATGAACACTGAAGCTTTCTTT. Protein: CASSLGYGGQMNTEAFF. This chain uses TRBV7-6 with TRBJ1-1, with D unclear. From germline, CDR1 is SGHVS and CDR2 FNYEAQ. This CDR3 is built from 17 residues. V was shortened by 1 base and J by 0 bases, with 15 bases between the two germline ends.

The CDR3 protein is CSVDGGDNEQFF. The CDR3 coding sequence is TGCAGCGTTGACGGGGGGGACAATGAGCAGTTCTTC. The V and J genes are TRBV29-1 and TRBJ2-1, with TRBD2 matching 8 bases. The CDR3 is 12 amino acids. The germline CDR1 and CDR2 sequences are SQVTM and ANQGSEA. Unmatched junction bases numbered 0, after V lost 3 bases and J lost 5 bases.

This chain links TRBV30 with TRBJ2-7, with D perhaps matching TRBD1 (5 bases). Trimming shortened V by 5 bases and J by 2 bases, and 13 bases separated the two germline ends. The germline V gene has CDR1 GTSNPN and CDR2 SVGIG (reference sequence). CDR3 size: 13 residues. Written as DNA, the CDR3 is TGTGCCTGGGAAACAGGTAATGCCTACGAGCAGTACTTC. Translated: CAWETGNAYEQYF.

The CDR3 spells CSVDKPWAVYTEAFF. CDR3 bases: TGCAGCGTGGACAAGCCGTGGGCTGTGTACACTGAAGCTTTCTTT. V is TRBV29-1 and J is TRBJ1-1, with D tentatively TRBD1 (5 bases). Germline CDR1 SQVTM, CDR2 ANQGSEA. The CDR3 covers 15 residues. The V end lost 6 bases, the J end lost 3 bases, and 20 bases lay between the germline ends.

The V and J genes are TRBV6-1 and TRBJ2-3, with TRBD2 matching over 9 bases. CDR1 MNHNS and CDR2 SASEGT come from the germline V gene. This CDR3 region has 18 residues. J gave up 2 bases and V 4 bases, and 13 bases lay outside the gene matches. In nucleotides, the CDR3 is TGTGCCAGCAGTGCAAAGGTCCGTCTAGCGGGGATCACAGATACGCAGTATTTT. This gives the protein CASSAKVRLAGITDTQYF.

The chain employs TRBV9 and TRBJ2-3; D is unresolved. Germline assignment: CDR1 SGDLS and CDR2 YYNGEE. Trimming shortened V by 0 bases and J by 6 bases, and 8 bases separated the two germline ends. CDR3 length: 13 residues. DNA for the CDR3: TGTGCCAGCAGCGTAGAGACATACGATACGCAGTATTTT. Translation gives CASSVETYDTQYF.

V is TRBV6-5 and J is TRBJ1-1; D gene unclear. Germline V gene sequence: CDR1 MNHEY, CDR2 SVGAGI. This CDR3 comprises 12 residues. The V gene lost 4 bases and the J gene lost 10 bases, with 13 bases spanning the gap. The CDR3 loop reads CASSSDARRAFF. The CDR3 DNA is TGTGCCAGCAGTTCCGACGCCCGGAGAGCTTTCTTT.

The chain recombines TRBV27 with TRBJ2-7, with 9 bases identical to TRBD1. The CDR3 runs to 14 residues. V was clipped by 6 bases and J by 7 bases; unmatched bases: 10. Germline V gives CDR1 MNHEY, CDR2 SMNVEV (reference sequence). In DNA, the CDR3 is TGTGCCAGCAGCCCCGTAGGACAGGGGCGTGAGCAGTACTTC. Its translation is CASSPVGQGREQYF.

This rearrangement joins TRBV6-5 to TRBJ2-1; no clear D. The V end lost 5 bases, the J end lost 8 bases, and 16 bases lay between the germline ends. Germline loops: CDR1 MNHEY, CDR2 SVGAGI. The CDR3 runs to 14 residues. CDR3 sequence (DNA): TGTGCCAGCAGTCCGTACCCCCAACCGGATGAGCAGTTCTTC. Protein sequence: CASSPYPQPDEQFF.

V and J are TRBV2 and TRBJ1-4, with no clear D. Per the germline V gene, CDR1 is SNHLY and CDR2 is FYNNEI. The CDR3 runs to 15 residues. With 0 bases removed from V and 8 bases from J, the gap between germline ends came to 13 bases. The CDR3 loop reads CASSEAARVGEKLFF. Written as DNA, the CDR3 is TGTGCCAGCAGTGAAGCGGCGAGGGTAGGAGAAAAACTGTTTTTT.

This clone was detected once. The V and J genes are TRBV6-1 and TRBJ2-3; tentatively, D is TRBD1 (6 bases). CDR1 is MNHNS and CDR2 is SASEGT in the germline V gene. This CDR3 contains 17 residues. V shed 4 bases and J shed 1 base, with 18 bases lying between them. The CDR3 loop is CASSVEVNRVGTDTQYF. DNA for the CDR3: TGTGCCAGCAGTGTTGAGGTGAACAGGGTGGGCACAGATACGCAGTATTTT.

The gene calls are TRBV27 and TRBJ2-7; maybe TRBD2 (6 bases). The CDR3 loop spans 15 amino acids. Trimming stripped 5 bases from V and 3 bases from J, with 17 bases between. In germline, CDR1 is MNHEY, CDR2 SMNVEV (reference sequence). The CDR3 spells CASSKPGLGNYEQYF. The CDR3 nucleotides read TGTGCCAGCAGTAAGCCGGGACTGGGAAACTACGAGCAGTACTTC.

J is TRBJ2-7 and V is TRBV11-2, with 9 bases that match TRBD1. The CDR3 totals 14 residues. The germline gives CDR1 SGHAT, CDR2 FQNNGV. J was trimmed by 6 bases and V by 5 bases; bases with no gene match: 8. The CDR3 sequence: CASSPGTGIFEQYF. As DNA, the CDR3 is TGTGCCAGCAGCCCCGGGACAGGGATTTTCGAGCAGTACTTC. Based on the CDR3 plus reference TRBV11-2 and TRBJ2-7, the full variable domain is EAGVAQSPRYKIIEKRQSVAFWCNPISGHATLYWYQQILGQGPKLLIQFQNNGVVDDSQLPKDRFSAERLKGVDSTLKIQPAKLEDSAVYLCASSPGTGIFEQYFGPGTRLTVT.

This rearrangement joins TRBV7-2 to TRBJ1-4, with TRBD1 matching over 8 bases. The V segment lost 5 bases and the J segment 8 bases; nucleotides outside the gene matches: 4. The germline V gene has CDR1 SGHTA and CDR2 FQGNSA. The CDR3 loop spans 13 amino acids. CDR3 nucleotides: TGTGCCAGCAGCCTTGACAGGGGAGAAAAACTGTTTTTT. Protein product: CASSLDRGEKLFF.

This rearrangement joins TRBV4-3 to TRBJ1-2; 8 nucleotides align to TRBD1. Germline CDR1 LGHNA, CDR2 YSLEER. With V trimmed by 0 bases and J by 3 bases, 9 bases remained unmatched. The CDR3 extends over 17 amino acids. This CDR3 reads CASSQDLPGGTDYGYTF. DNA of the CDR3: TGCGCCAGCAGCCAAGATCTTCCAGGGGGCACGGACTATGGCTACACCTTC.

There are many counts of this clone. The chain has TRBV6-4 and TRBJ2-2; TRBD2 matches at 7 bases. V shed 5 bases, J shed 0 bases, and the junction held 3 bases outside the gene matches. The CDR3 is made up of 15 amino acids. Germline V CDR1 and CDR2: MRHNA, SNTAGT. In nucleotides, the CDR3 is TGTGCCAGCAGTAGAGCGGGGTCGAACACCGGGGAGCTGTTTTTT. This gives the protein CASSRAGSNTGELFF.